This entry concerns a single T cell receptor beta chain. Its matching antigen is unknown. This record belongs to a study of T-cell reconstitution after alpha-beta-depleted transplantation in children. Points from the study as a whole: Where alpha-beta T cells came from about two months after transplant was reportedly several hundred expanded graft clones. Newly made T cells mostly supplied T-cell counts and diversity one year after transplant.

Between the trimmed V and J ends, which lost 0 bases and 7 bases, there was a span of 10 bases. Per germline, CDR1 SGHRS and CDR2 YFSETQ. This CDR3 contains 13 residues. Unique molecular identifiers were incorporated during preparation of the TCRbeta library. Using its own MiXCR run on the PCR reads, TCRdb lists one record per CDR3 protein. The sample consists of some 200,000 distinct CDR3 sequences, about 8.4% of them appearing once. Source: PBMCs, mostly from graft donor cells, taken 360 days after TCRalphabeta/CD19-depleted stem cell transplant. This TCR was recovered from a male patient under 10 years old who had a stem cell transplant for acute myeloid leukemia, so the T cells may come from the graft donor. This sequence joins TRBV5-1 and TRBJ2-5; possible D gene TRBD2, 6 bases. The CDR3 DNA sequence: TGCGCCAGCAGCTTGGACTTGGAGGGGACCCAGTACTTC. This gives the protein CASSLDLEGTQYF.